These 21 T cell receptor beta chains were all obtained from the same sample, sequenced in a study of T cell responses to AZD1222 COVID-19 vaccine. TCRdb's copy holds only in-frame clones and misses some; the assay was immunoSEQ multiplex PCR. The sample yields around 100,000 clones, approximately 88% seen once. Sequencing was performed on peripheral blood, taken on day 0 of AZD1222 vaccination. The source of these receptors is an adult in good health.

This clone is medium-sized by share. The chain combines TRBV7-9 with TRBJ2-7, with TRBD1 as a possible D gene (6 bases). Trimming removed 5 bases at V and 2 bases at J, with 16 bases between. The CDR3 has 15 amino acids. Germline-derived CDR1 and CDR2 are SEHNR and FQNEAQ (reference sequence). The CDR3 sequence: CASSAARDKPYEQYF. As DNA, the CDR3 is TGTGCCAGCAGCGCCGCCAGGGACAAACCCTACGAGCAGTACTTC.

The chain joins TRBV10-2 to TRBJ2-7; 9 nucleotides match TRBD1. J lost 2 bases, V lost 3 bases, and 2 bases had no gene match. CDR1 is WSHSY, CDR2 SAAADI, per germline. The CDR3 spans 14 residues. The CDR3 nucleotides are TGCGCCAGCAGTGACCGGACAGGGGCCTACGAGCAGTACTTC. Protein product: CASSDRTGAYEQYF.

The CDR3 loop is CASSLTQGRGTEAFF. The CDR3 nucleotides are TGTGCCAGCAGCCTCACACAGGGGAGGGGCACTGAAGCTTTCTTT. The V call is TRBV7-6, the J call TRBJ1-1; 7 nucleotides match TRBD1. Trimming removed 5 bases from V and 4 bases from J; junction bases left unmatched: 10. CDR1 and CDR2 from the germline V gene are SGHVS and FNYEAQ. The CDR3 is 15 residues long.

The chain combines TRBV11-2 with TRBJ1-2, with 7 nucleotides matching TRBD1. The CDR3 has 17 amino acids. Germline CDR1 is SGHAT and CDR2 is FQNNGV. Germline trimming cut 5 bases from V and 0 bases from J; bases unmatched to any gene: 12. The CDR3 DNA follows: TGTGCCAGCAGCCGCTCCGGGACAGTTGCCACTAACTATGGCTACACCTTC. Translation gives CASSRSGTVATNYGYTF.

J is TRBJ2-5 and V is TRBV5-5; D unclear. Germline CDR1 SGHKS, CDR2 YYEKEE (reference sequence). V was pared by 2 bases and J by 2 bases, with 7 bases between. The CDR3 length is 13 residues. CDR3 coding DNA: TGTGCCAGCAGCTTAGTAGGGCAAGAGACCCAGTACTTC. Translated, it gives CASSLVGQETQYF.

V usage is TRBV28 and J usage is TRBJ1-1; 10 bases map to TRBD1. The CDR3 runs to 18 residues. V lost 3 bases and J lost 2; bases outside the gene matches: 12. Germline CDR1 is MDHEN and CDR2 is SYDVKM. The CDR3 sequence is CASSFPTRTGGYNTEAFF. The CDR3 region has the DNA TGTGCCAGCAGTTTCCCAACCCGGACAGGGGGATATAACACTGAAGCTTTCTTT. Based on the CDR3 plus reference TRBV28 and TRBJ1-1, the full variable domain is DVKVTQSSRYLVKRTGEKVFLECVQDMDHENMFWYRQDPGLGLRLIYFSYDVKMKEKGDIPEGYSVSREKKERFSLILESASTNQTSMYLCASSFPTRTGGYNTEAFFGQGTRLTVV.

V is TRBV7-9 and J is TRBJ1-1; D is perhaps TRBD1 (6 bases). The CDR3 sequence is 15 residues long. V was pared by 2 bases and J by 6 bases, with 16 bases between. Germline assignment: CDR1 SEHNR and CDR2 FQNEAQ (reference sequence). Here the CDR3 DNA reads TGTGCCAGCAGCTTAAGGATCGGGGGCTACGCTGAAGCTTTCTTT. Its protein is CASSLRIGGYAEAFF.

The rearrangement uses TRBV27 and TRBJ1-2; D is unresolved. CDR1 is MNHEY, CDR2 SMNVEV, per germline (reference sequence). This CDR3 has 11 amino acids. V was pared by 6 bases and J by 3 bases, with 5 bases between. The CDR3 nucleotides read TGTGCCAGCAGGGTGCACTATGGCTACACCTTC. Translation: CASRVHYGYTF.

V is TRBV19 and J is TRBJ2-1; D unclear. Trimming shortened V by 1 base and J by 3 bases, and 13 bases separated the two germline ends. Looked up from germline, CDR1 is LNHDA and CDR2 is SQIVND (reference sequence). The CDR3 covers 16 residues. CDR3 nucleotide sequence: TGTGCCAGTAGTATAGTCGGAGTGACCTACTACAATGAGCAGTTCTTC. Translating it yields CASSIVGVTYYNEQFF. The full variable domain, in which reference TRBV19 and TRBJ2-1 provide the parts outside the CDR3, is DGGITQSPKYLFRKEGQNVTLSCEQNLNHDAMYWYRQDPGQGLRLIYYSQIVNDFQKGDIAEGYSVSREKKESFPLTVTSAQKNPTAFYLCASSIVGVTYYNEQFFGPGTRLTVL.

V is TRBV5-4 and J is TRBJ2-2; 7 bases agree with TRBD2. There are 16 residues in the CDR3. Germline V gene data show CDR1 as SGHNT and CDR2 as YYREEE (reference sequence). V gave up 9 bases and J gave up 4 bases; unmatched junction bases: 15. The chain's CDR3 is CATSGTKLAGTGELFF. Written as DNA, the CDR3 is TGTGCCACCTCGGGGACTAAACTAGCTGGCACCGGGGAGCTGTTTTTT.

CDR3 DNA: TGTGCCAGCAGCCTCAACCAAGAGACCCAGTACTTC. Translating gives CASSLNQETQYF. V usage is TRBV3-1 (or the pseudogene TRBV3-2) and J usage is TRBJ2-5; D unclear. V lost 4 bases and J lost 0, with 3 bases in between. The CDR3 is 12 amino acids. CDR1 and CDR2 from the germline V gene are LGHDT and YNNKEL (reference sequence).

This rearrangement joins TRBV6-2 or TRBV6-3 to TRBJ1-2, with 8 nucleotides matching TRBD1. Trimming at V came to 6 bases and at J to 1 base, leaving 10 bases not matched to a gene. The CDR3 has 16 residues. Germline CDR1 reads MNHEY; CDR2 reads SVGEGT. The CDR3 DNA reads TGTGCCAGCAGCAGTAGACAGGGGCCTTTTAACTATGGCTACACCTTC. Its translation is CASSSRQGPFNYGYTF.

The V call is TRBV29-1, the J call TRBJ2-1; D gene uncertain. CDR1 and CDR2 from the germline V gene are SQVTM and ANQGSEA. There are 14 residues in the CDR3. Trimming took off 0 bases at V and 4 bases at J, with 10 bases between the two ends. The CDR3 DNA reads as TGCAGCGTTGAAGATCGTGGCAGGTACAATGAGCAGTTCTTC. Encoded protein: CSVEDRGRYNEQFF.

The V gene is TRBV21-1, the J gene TRBJ2-7. TRBV21-1 is annotated as a pseudogene. The length of the CDR3 is 16 residues. In DNA, the CDR3 is TGTGCCAGCAGCAAAGCTGGGGACGGACCCTCCTACGAGCAGTACTTC. Its protein is CASSKAGDGPSYEQYF.

CDR3 residues: CASSRGQGRRTGYTF. The CDR3 nucleotides are TGTGCCAGCAGTAGGGGACAGGGGAGGAGGACTGGCTACACCTTC. The chain employs TRBV27 and TRBJ1-2; 10 bases agree with TRBD1. With 5 bases clipped from V and 7 bases from J, the junction kept 10 bases outside the gene matches. The V gene's germline CDR1 is MNHEY and CDR2 SMNVEV (reference sequence). The CDR3 runs 15 residues.

The V call is TRBV28, the J call TRBJ2-5; D not resolved. This CDR3 is 11 amino acids long. The germline CDR1 and CDR2 sequences are MDHEN and SYDVKM. V was shortened by 6 bases and J by 1 base, with 3 bases between the two germline ends. This CDR3 reads CASRGQETQYF. CDR3 sequence (DNA): TGTGCCAGCAGAGGCCAAGAGACCCAGTACTTC. Based on the CDR3 plus reference TRBV28 and TRBJ2-5, the full variable domain is DVKVTQSSRYLVKRTGEKVFLECVQDMDHENMFWYRQDPGLGLRLIYFSYDVKMKEKGDIPEGYSVSREKKERFSLILESASTNQTSMYLCASRGQETQYFGPGTRLLVL.

This clone was counted a few times. The chain uses TRBV19 and TRBJ1-1, with D tentatively TRBD1 (5 bases). This CDR3 is built from 12 residues. V was clipped by 10 bases and J by 8 bases, with 17 bases between them. Germline assignment: CDR1 LNHDA and CDR2 SQIVND (reference sequence). CDR3 sequence (DNA): TGTGCCACCGCTCAGGGTCCGAGGGAAGCTTTCTTT. Translated: CATAQGPREAFF.

The chain combines TRBV14 with TRBJ2-7; D is unclear. CDR1 and CDR2 from the germline V gene are SGHDN and FVKESK. Trimming removed 1 base at V and 4 bases at J, with 11 bases between. The CDR3 has 14 amino acids. In DNA form, the CDR3 reads TGTGCCAGCAGCCAAGGAGCCTCTGGGTACGAGCAGTACTTC. Translation gives CASSQGASGYEQYF.

This clone was detected only a few times. The rearrangement joins TRBV4-1 to TRBJ2-7; D gene unclear. Trimming stripped 0 bases from V and 4 bases from J, with 1 base between. Germline V CDR1 and CDR2: MGHRA, YSYEKL. The CDR3 sequence is 11 residues long. CDR3 residues: CASSQEYEQYF. The CDR3 DNA reads TGCGCCAGCAGCCAAGAGTACGAGCAGTACTTC.

The chain links TRBV9 to TRBJ1-3; D uncertain. The CDR3 consists of 16 residues. The ends were cut back, 4 bases at V and 0 bases at J, with 14 bases in the middle. Germline loops: CDR1 SGDLS, CDR2 YYNGEE. Written as DNA, the CDR3 is TGTGCCAGCAGCTCCCTTCGGGGAAACTCTGGAAACACCATATATTTT. Amino acid sequence: CASSSLRGNSGNTIYF. The variable domain in full, with the rest retrieved from reference TRBV9 and TRBJ1-3, is DSGVTQTPKHLITATGQRVTLRCSPRSGDLSVYWYQQSLDQGLQFLIQYYNGEERAKGNILERFSAQQFPDLHSELNLSSLELGDSALYFCASSSLRGNSGNTIYFGEGSWLTVV.

As DNA, the CDR3 is TGTGCCAGCAGGACGGGACGGCCGCCCCTCCACTTT. Protein product: CASRTGRPPLHF. This chain links TRBV6-5 with TRBJ1-6, with D maybe TRBD1 (5 bases). Trimming left V 6 bases short and J 13 bases short, with 13 bases between. CDR1 is MNHEY and CDR2 is SVGAGI in the germline V gene. CDR3 size: 12 residues.